This entry describes one T cell receptor (beta chain). Its antigen is undetermined. The sample is drawn from a study of OX40 agonist ivuxolimab in advanced cancers. Study information: From about 20 to 80 years was the age range, with a mean of around 56 years, and 70% to 85% were male. Prior checkpoint blockade (anti-PD-1, anti-PD-L1 or anti-CTLA-4) was permitted; approximately 40% had it.

Germline V gives CDR1 MDHEN, CDR2 SYDVKM. The trim removed 6 bases at V and 3 bases at J, leaving 4 bases unmatched. This CDR3 is built from 13 residues. Findings and caveats of the study: Relative to CD4+, CD8+ T cells held more expanded clones on average.

Clones were sequenced by immunoSEQ multiplex PCR, and TCRdb holds only the in-frame ones, with some missing. Of roughly 65,000 clones detected, 88% appear once; the ten largest clones hold approximately 0.86%. The sequences come from CD4+ or CD8+ T cells sorted from blood, collected in a trial of the OX40 agonist ivuxolimab. The sequence was collected from an adult with an advanced solid tumor such as melanoma, head and neck, liver or kidney cancer. The rearrangement links TRBV28 to TRBJ1-2; 7 bases are shared with TRBD1. The CDR3 DNA sequence: TGTGCCAGCAGGTCGACAGGGCACTATGGCTACACCTTC. Translated: CASRSTGHYGYTF.